The source of this T cell receptor beta chain is a study of control samples from healthy donors and cancer patients. Profiling relied on immunoSEQ multiplex PCR, and the TCRdb table lists in-frame clones only, not all of them. The sample gives about 120,000 clones, about 89% of which show up once; 30% to 40% is in the top ten. Germline CDR1 and CDR2: MDHEN and SYDVKM. The CDR3 contains 17 residues. Deletions cut 5 bases from V and 1 base from J, with 21 bases between. The clonotype originates from a man aged 50 or older in good health. This chain uses TRBV28 with TRBJ2-7; weak D call: TRBD2 (6 bases). Sequencing was performed on blood. The CDR3 spells CASSRDFLTLASYEQYF. The CDR3 region has the DNA TGTGCCAGCAGTCGGGACTTTTTGACTCTAGCATCCTACGAGCAGTACTTC.